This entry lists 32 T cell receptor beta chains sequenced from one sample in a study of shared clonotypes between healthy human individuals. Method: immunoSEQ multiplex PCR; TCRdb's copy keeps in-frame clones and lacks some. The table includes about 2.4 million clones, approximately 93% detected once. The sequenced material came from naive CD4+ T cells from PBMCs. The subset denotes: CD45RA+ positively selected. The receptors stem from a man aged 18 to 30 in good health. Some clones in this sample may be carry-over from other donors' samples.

CDR3 sequence reads: CASSRKGQVINYGYTF. The CDR3 bases are TGTGCCAGCAGCCGAAAGGGACAGGTCATTAACTATGGCTACACCTTC. The chain joins TRBV4-2 to TRBJ1-2, with TRBD1 identical over 8 bases. The ends lost 4 bases at V and 1 base at J; junction bases unmatched: 8. Germline CDR1 LGHNA, CDR2 YNFKEQ. This CDR3 spans 16 amino acids.

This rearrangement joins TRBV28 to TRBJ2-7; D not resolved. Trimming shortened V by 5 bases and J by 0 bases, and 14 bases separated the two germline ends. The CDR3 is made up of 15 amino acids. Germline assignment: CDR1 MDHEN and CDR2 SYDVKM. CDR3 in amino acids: CASSAGRVSSYEQYF. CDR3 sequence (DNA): TGTGCCAGCAGTGCCGGACGGGTGAGCTCCTACGAGCAGTACTTC.

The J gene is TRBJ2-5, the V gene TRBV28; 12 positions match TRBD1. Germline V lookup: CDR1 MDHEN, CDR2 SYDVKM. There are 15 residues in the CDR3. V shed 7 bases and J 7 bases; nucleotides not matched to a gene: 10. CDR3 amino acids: CASMPPGQGARTQYF. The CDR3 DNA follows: TGTGCCAGCATGCCTCCGGGACAGGGGGCGCGGACCCAGTACTTC.

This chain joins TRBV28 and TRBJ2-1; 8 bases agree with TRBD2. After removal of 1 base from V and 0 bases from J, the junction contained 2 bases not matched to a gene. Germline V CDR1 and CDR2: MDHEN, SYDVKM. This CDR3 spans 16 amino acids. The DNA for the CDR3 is TGTGCCAGCAGTTTATATGCGGGAGGCTCCTACAATGAGCAGTTCTTC. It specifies CASSLYAGGSYNEQFF.

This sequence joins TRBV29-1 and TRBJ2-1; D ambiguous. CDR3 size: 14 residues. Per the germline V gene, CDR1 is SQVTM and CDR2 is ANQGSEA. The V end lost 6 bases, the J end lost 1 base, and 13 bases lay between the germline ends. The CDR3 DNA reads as TGCAGCGTCCGAGCCCAACTATCCTACAATGAGCAGTTCTTC. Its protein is CSVRAQLSYNEQFF.

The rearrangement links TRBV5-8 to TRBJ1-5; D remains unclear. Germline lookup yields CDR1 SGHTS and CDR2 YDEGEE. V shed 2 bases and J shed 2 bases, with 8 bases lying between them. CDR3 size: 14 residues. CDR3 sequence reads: CASSFSGGNQPQHF. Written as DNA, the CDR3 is TGTGCCAGCAGCTTCTCCGGTGGCAATCAGCCCCAGCATTTT.

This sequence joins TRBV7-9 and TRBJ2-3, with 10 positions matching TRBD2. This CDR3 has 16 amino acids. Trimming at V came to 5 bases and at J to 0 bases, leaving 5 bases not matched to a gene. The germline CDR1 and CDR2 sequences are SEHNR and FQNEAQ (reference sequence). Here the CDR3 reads CASSLRTSGSTDTQYF. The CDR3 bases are TGTGCCAGCAGCCTGCGGACTAGCGGAAGCACAGATACGCAGTATTTT.

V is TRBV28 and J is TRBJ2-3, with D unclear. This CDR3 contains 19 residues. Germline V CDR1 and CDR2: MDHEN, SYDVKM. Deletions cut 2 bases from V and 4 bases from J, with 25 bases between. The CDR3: CASSLPLGIWTPGSDTQYF. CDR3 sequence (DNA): TGTGCCAGCAGTTTACCCTTAGGAATTTGGACCCCGGGCTCAGATACGCAGTATTTT. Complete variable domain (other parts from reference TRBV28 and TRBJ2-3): DVKVTQSSRYLVKRTGEKVFLECVQDMDHENMFWYRQDPGLGLRLIYFSYDVKMKEKGDIPEGYSVSREKKERFSLILESASTNQTSMYLCASSLPLGIWTPGSDTQYFGPGTRLTVL.

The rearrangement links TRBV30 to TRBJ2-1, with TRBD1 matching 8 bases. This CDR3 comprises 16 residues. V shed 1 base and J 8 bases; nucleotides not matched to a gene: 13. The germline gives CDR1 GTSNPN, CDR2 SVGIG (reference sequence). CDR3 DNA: TGTGCCTGGAGTGAGAAGGGCAGGGGGCTAAGGCATGAGCAGTTCTTC. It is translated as CAWSEKGRGLRHEQFF.

Here the CDR3 DNA reads TGCGCCAGCAGCTTTGGGACAGGGTCAGGAGAAAAACTGTTTTTT. It translates to CASSFGTGSGEKLFF. J is TRBJ1-4 and V is TRBV5-1; 9 bases agree with TRBD1. The CDR3 spans 15 residues. Losses at the gene ends were 2 bases for V and 8 bases for J; bases not matched to a gene: 7. Germline-derived CDR1 and CDR2 are SGHRS and YFSETQ.

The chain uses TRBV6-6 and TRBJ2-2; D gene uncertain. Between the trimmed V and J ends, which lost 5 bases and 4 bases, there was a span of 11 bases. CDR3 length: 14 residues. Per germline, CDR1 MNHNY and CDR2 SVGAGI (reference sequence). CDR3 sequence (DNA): TGTGCCAGCAGTCCCTATGGGGTCACCGGGGAGCTGTTTTTT. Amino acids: CASSPYGVTGELFF.

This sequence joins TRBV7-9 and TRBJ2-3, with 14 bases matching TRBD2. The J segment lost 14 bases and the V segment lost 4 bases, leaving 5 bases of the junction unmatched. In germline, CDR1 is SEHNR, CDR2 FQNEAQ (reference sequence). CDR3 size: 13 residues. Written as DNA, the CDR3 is TGTGCCAGCAGCTGGGGACTAGCGGGAGCAGTGTATTTT. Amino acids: CASSWGLAGAVYF.

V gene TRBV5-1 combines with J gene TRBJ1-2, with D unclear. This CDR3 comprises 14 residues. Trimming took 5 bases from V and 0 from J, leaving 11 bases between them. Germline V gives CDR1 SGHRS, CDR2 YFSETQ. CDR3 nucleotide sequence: TGCGCCAGCAGGCTAGGGAGCGCTAACTATGGCTACACCTTC. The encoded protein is CASRLGSANYGYTF.

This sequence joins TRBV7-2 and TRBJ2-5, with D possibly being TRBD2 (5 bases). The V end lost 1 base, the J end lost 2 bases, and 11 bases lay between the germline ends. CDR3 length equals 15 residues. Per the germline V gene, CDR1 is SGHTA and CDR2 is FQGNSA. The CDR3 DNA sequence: TGTGCCAGCAGCTTAGATGGACTGGGACAAGAGACCCAGTACTTC. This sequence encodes CASSLDGLGQETQYF. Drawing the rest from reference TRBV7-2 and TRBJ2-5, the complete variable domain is GAGVSQSPSNKVTEKGKDVELRCDPISGHTALYWYRQSLGQGLEFLIYFQGNSAPDKSGLPSDRFSAERTGGSVSTLTIQRTQQEDSAVYLCASSLDGLGQETQYFGPGTRLLVL.

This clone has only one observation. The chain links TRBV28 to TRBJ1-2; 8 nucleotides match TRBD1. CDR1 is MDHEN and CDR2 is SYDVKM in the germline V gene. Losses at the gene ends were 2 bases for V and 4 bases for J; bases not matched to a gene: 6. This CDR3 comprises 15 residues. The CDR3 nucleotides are TGTGCCAGCAGTTTAGGGGGACAGGAAGTCTATGGCTACACCTTC. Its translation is CASSLGGQEVYGYTF.

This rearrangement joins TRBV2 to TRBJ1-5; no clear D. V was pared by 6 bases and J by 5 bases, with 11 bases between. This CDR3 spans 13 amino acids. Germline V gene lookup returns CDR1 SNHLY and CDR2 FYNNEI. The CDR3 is CASRPGTYQPQHF. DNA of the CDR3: TGTGCCAGCAGGCCTGGAACGTATCAGCCCCAGCATTTT.

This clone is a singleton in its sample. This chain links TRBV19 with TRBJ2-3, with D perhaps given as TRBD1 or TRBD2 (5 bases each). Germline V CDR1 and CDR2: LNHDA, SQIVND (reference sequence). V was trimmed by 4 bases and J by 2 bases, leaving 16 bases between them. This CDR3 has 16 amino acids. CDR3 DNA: TGTGCCAGTAGTACAAGGGACGCGGCTAACACAGATACGCAGTATTTT. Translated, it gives CASSTRDAANTDTQYF.

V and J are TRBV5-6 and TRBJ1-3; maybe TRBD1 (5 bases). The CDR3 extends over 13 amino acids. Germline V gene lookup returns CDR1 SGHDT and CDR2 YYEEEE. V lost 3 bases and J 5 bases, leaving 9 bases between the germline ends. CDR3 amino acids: CASSSGTRNTIYF. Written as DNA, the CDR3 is TGTGCCAGCAGCTCCGGGACCAGAAACACCATATATTTT.

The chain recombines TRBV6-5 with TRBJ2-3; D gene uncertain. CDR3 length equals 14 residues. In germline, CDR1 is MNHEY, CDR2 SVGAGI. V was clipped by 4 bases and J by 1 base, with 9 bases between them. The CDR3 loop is CASSSLRGTDTQYF. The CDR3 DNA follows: TGTGCCAGCAGTTCCCTCCGAGGCACAGATACGCAGTATTTT.

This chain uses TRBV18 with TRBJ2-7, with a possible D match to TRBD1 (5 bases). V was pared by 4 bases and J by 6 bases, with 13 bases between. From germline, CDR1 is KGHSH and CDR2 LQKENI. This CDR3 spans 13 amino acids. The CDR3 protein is CASSLSTEAEQYF. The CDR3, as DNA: TGTGCCAGCTCACTCTCGACAGAAGCCGAGCAGTACTTC.

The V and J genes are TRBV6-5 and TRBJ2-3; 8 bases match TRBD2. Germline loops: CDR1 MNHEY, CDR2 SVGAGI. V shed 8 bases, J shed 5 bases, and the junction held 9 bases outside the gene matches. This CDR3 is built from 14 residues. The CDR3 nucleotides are TGTGCCAGCGAATCCTCCGGGACTAGAGATACGCAGTATTTT. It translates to CASESSGTRDTQYF.

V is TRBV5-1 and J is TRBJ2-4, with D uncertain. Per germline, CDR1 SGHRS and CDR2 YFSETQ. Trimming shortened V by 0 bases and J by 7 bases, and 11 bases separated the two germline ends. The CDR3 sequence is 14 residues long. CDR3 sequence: CASSLGARMNIQYF. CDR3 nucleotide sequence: TGCGCCAGCAGCTTGGGGGCCCGAATGAACATTCAGTACTTC.

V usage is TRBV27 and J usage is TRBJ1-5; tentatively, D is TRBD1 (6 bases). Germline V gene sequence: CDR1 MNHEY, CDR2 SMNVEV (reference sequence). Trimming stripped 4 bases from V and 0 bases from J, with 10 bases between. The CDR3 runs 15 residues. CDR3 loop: CASSWGGYSNQPQHF. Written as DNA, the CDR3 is TGTGCCAGCAGTTGGGGGGGCTATAGCAATCAGCCCCAGCATTTT.

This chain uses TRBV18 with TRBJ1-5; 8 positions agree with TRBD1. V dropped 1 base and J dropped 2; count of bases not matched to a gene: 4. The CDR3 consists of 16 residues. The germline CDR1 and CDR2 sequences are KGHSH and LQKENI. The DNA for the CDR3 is TGTGCCAGCTCACCACGGGGACAGGACCGCAATCAGCCCCAGCATTTT. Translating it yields CASSPRGQDRNQPQHF.

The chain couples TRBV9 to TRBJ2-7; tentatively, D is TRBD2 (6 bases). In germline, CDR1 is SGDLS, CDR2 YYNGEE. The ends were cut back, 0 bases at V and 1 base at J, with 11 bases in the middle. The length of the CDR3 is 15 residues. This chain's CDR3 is CASSVGPSASYEQYF. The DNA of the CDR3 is TGTGCCAGCAGCGTAGGTCCTAGCGCATCCTACGAGCAGTACTTC.

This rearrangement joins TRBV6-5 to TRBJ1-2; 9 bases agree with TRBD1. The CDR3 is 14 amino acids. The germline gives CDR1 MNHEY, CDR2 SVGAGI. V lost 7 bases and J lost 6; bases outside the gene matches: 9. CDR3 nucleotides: TGTGCCAGCACTGGATGGGGACAGGGTAATGGCTACACCTTC. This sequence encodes CASTGWGQGNGYTF.

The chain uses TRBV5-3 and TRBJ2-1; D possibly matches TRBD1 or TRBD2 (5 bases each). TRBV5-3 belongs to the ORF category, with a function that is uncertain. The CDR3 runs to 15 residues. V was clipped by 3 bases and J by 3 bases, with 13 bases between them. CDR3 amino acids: CARSSLGDVYNEQFF. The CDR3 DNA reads TGTGCCAGAAGCTCCCTCGGGGACGTCTACAATGAGCAGTTCTTC.

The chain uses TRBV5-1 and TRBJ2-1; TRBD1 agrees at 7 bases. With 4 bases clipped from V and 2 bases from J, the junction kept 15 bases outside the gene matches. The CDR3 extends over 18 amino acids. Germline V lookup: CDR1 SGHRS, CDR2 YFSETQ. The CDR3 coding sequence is TGCGCCAGCAGCCCACAGGGCACCGGGACAGCCACCTACAATGAGCAGTTCTTC. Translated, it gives CASSPQGTGTATYNEQFF.

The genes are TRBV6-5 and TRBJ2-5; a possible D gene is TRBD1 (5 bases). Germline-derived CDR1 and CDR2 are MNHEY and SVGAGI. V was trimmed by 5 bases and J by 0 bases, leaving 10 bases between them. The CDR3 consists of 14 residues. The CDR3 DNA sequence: TGTGCCAGCAGTGCAGGGCGGTACCAAGAGACCCAGTACTTC. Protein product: CASSAGRYQETQYF.

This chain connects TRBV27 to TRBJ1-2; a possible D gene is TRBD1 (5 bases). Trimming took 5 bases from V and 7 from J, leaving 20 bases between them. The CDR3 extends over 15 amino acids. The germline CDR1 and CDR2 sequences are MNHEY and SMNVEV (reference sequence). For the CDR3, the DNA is TGTGCCAGCAGTCCCACCCAGGGCATTTTGAGTGGCTACACCTTC. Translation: CASSPTQGILSGYTF.

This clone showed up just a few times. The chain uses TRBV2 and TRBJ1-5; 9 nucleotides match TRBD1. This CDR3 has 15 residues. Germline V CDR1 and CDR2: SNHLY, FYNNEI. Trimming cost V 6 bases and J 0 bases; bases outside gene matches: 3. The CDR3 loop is CASSWDRDSNQPQHF. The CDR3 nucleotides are TGTGCCAGCAGCTGGGACAGGGATAGCAATCAGCCCCAGCATTTT.

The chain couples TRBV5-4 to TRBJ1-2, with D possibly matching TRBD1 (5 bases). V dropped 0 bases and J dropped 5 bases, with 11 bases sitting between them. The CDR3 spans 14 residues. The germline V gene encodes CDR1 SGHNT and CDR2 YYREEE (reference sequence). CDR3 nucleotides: TGTGCCAGCAGCTTGGGACTCCGGGGGTATGGCTACACCTTC. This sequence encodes CASSLGLRGYGYTF.